This TCR beta chain was sequenced in a study of blood T cell repertoires in COVID-19. The CDR3 contains 16 residues. Deletions cut 0 bases from V and 1 base from J, with 12 bases between. Germline V gives CDR1 MNHEY, CDR2 SVGAGI. In the original workflow: Estimation of nucleated cell counts relied on the amplification of reference gene primers. Profiled with immunoSEQ multiplex PCR; TCRdb holds only in-frame clones, not every one. The V and J calls and the clone size are those of that table, but D and trimming were determined from the DNA. The sample has about 200,000 clones, around 90% seen once. The genes are TRBV6-5 and TRBJ1-1; the D gene is possibly TRBD1 (6 bases). What was sequenced was peripheral blood. The TCR was taken from a man aged 60 to 75 with active or convalescent COVID-19. The CDR3 coding sequence is TGTGCCAGCAGTTACTCGGGGGCGTTGGCGAACACTGAAGCTTTCTTT. Protein product: CASSYSGALANTEAFF.